The sequence of this T cell receptor beta chain was determined in a study of T cell changes during pregnancy in multiple sclerosis (dated by TCRdb to about 2019). With regard to the full study: The study examined how the T cell repertoire changed over the course of pregnancy in women with multiple sclerosis.

The method behind the library was the immunoSEQ multiplex PCR assay. TCRdb carries this immuneACCESS record with in-frame sequences only. Its versions omit some clonotypes, under half of them owing to an unresolved V gene in the studies checked, with the rest unexplained. The sample yields some 60,000 clones; roughly 93% were counted once. The leading ten clones occupy less than 2% of the sample. This clone was observed a single time. Its antigen is still unknown. Per-base quality was not reported, and no clone a single base away is much larger than it. The cysteine opens and the phenylalanine closes a CDR3 of 15 amino acids. Kept here is only the CDR3 DNA, which spans 45 bases and is read in frame from base 1. CDR1 is given as MNHEY and CDR2 as SVGAGI, both from the germline V gene. At the junction V is shortened by 6 bases and J by 5 bases, with 16 bases in between.

The V and J segments used are TRBV6-5 and TRBJ2-2; TRBD1 is a weak D gene call, 6 bases matching. The sequence derives from a female donor with multiple sclerosis, enrolled in a pregnancy study. Here the sequenced sample was peripheral blood, taken after pregnancy. CDR3 protein: CASRVEQGWTGELFF. At the DNA level, the sequence is TGTGCCAGCAGGGTTGAACAGGGTTGGACCGGGGAGCTGTTTTTT.